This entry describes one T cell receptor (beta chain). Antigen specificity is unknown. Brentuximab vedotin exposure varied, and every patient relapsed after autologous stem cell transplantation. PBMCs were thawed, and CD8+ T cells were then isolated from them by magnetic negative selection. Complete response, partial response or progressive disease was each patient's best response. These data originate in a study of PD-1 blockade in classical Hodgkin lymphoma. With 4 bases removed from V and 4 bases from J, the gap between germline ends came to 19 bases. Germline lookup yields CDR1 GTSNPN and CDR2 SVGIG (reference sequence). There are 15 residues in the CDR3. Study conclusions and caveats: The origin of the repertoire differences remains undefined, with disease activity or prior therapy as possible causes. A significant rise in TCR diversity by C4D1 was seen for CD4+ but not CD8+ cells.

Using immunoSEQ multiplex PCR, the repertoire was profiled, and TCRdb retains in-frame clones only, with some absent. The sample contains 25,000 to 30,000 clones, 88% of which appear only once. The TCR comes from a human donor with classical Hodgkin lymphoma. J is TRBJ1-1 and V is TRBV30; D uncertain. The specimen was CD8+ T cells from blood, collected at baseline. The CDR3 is CAWNLIRAPSTEAFF. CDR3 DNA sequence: TGTGCCTGGAACCTTATCCGGGCCCCGTCCACTGAAGCTTTCTTT.